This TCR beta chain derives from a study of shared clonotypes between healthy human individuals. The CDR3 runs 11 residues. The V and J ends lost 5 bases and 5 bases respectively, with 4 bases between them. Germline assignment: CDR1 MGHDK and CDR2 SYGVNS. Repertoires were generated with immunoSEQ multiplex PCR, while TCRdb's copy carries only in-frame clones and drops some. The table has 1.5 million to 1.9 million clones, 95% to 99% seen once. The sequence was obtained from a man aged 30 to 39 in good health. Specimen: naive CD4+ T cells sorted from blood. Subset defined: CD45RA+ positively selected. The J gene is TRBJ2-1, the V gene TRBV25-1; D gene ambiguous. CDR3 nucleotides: TGTGCCAGCAGTAAGAACAATGAGCAGTTCTTC. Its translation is CASSKNNEQFF.